The rows below give T cell receptor beta chains drawn from one sample of a study of T cell responses to AZD1222 COVID-19 vaccine. Some clones are missing from TCRdb's copy, which holds only in-frame ones; the method was immunoSEQ multiplex PCR. The sample lists 95,000 or so clones; 70% to 90% were seen once. Sequenced here: peripheral blood, sampled on day 0 of AZD1222 vaccination. These receptor sequences come from an adult in good health. The CDR3 runs from the conserved cysteine through the conserved F or W. D genes are given only for firm matches. Expanded clones get a size class; other rows say once, few or many, or leave the size out.

D gene	clone size	CDR3 length	V gene	J gene	CDR3 protein	CDR3 DNA
TRBD1	.	13	TRBV11-3	TRBJ2-5	CASSLQQGETQYF	TGTGCCAGCAGCTTACAACAGGGGGAGACCCAGTACTTC
TRBD1	few	14	TRBV2	TRBJ2-7	CASSVGQGTYEQYF	TGTGCCAGCAGTGTCGGACAGGGAACCTACGAGCAGTACTTC
.	.	16	TRBV27	TRBJ2-1	CASSLPGAVGGNEQFF	TGTGCCAGCAGTTTGCCCGGGGCAGTCGGAGGCAATGAGCAGTTCTTC
TRBD1	.	15	TRBV20-1	TRBJ1-2	CSASDPGQRDYGYTF	TGCAGTGCGAGTGACCCGGGACAGCGGGACTATGGCTACACCTTC
.	few	13	TRBV10-3	TRBJ1-2	CAISESDNYGYTF	TGTGCCATCAGTGAGTCGGACAACTATGGCTACACCTTC
.	few	16	TRBV6-1	TRBJ1-2	CASSEAPQGGNYGYTF	TGTGCCAGCAGTGAAGCCCCACAGGGCGGGAACTATGGCTACACCTTC
.	.	16	TRBV5-1	TRBJ1-4	CASSLEIWLINEKLFF	TGCGCCAGCAGCTTGGAAATTTGGCTGATCAATGAAAAACTGTTTTTT
.	.	17	TRBV19	TRBJ1-2	CASSISLQGQNNYGYTF	TGTGCCAGTAGTATCTCTCTTCAGGGGCAGAACAACTATGGCTACACCTTC
.	.	16	TRBV5-4	TRBJ2-5	CASSPGGFGVLETQYF	TGTGCCAGCAGCCCCGGAGGTTTCGGGGTTTTAGAGACCCAGTACTTC
.	.	13	TRBV5-1	TRBJ1-1	CASSPGWDTEAFF	TGCGCCAGCAGCCCCGGGTGGGACACTGAAGCTTTCTTT
TRBD1	few	17	TRBV7-8	TRBJ1-2	CASSSITHRQGRYGYTF	TGTGCCAGCAGCTCAATCACGCATAGACAGGGGCGGTATGGCTACACCTTC
.	.	15	TRBV19	TRBJ1-3	CASSIGRPSGNTIYF	TGTGCCAGTAGTATCGGGCGGCCCTCTGGAAACACCATATATTTT
.	.	13	TRBV3-1/TRBV3-2	TRBJ1-5	CASSREGRQPQHF	TGTGCCAGCAGCCGGGAGGGTCGGCAGCCCCAGCATTTT
.	.	15	TRBV28	TRBJ1-1	CASSLVSGLGTEAFF	TGTGCCAGCAGTTTAGTGTCGGGTCTGGGGACTGAAGCTTTCTTT
.	.	15	TRBV5-6	TRBJ2-2	CASSLGGGYTGELFF	TGTGCCAGCAGCTTAGGTGGAGGCTACACCGGGGAGCTGTTTTTT
TRBD1	.	15	TRBV2	TRBJ1-2	CASRVDRAVNYGYTF	TGTGCCAGCAGGGTAGACAGGGCGGTGAACTATGGCTACACCTTC
.	.	14	TRBV19	TRBJ2-3	CASRSRASTDTQYF	TGTGCCAGTAGAAGTCGGGCCAGCACAGATACGCAGTATTTT
.	.	13	TRBV5-4	TRBJ1-2	CASSLDRVGGYTF	TGTGCCAGCAGCTTGGATAGGGTAGGGGGCTACACCTTC
.	.	15	TRBV15	TRBJ2-6	CATSTLGTGANVLTF	TGTGCCACCAGCACCCTGGGGACTGGGGCCAACGTCCTGACTTTC
.	.	15	TRBV21-1	TRBJ1-2	CASSSRGQGNYGYTF	TGTGCCAGCAGCAGCAGGGGGCAGGGTAACTATGGCTACACCTTC
.	.	14	TRBV7-9	TRBJ1-2	CASTASQGRGGYTF	TGTGCCAGCACCGCGAGCCAGGGGCGCGGTGGCTACACCTTC
.	.	15	TRBV30	TRBJ2-3	CAWSVPGGDTDTQYF	TGTGCCTGGAGTGTACCTGGCGGGGACACAGATACGCAGTATTTT
.	.	16	TRBV4-2	TRBJ2-1	CASSQAVRGLYNEQFF	TGTGCCAGCAGCCAAGCGGTACGGGGACTGTACAATGAGCAGTTCTTC
.	.	13	TRBV9	TRBJ2-3	CASSVGSGNTQYF	TGTGCCAGCAGCGTAGGTTCTGGCAATACGCAGTATTTT
TRBD1	.	15	TRBV9	TRBJ1-4	CASSVGQGAQEKLFF	TGTGCCAGCAGCGTAGGACAGGGTGCGCAAGAAAAACTGTTTTTT
TRBD1	.	15	TRBV3-1/TRBV3-2	TRBJ2-5	CASSPTGEVQETQYF	TGTGCCAGCAGCCCGACAGGGGAGGTCCAAGAGACCCAGTACTTC